This is a list of T cell receptor beta chains from one sample in a study of blood T cell repertoires in COVID-19. Clones were sequenced by immunoSEQ multiplex PCR, and TCRdb holds only the in-frame ones, with some missing. This sample has hundreds of thousands of clones; about nine tenths occur once, and the top ten carry more than 0.25%. The sample was peripheral blood. Every receptor here comes from a woman under 30 with acute or convalescent COVID-19. CDR3s include the opening cysteine and the closing phenylalanine or tryptophan. The order of the fields is clone size, V gene, J gene, D gene, CDR3 protein, CDR3 DNA. D genes are given only for firm matches. Some rows mark clone size as missing; the rest say once, few, many or name a class of expanded clone.

>-|TRBV10-3|TRBJ1-5|TRBD1
CAISDRGDELPQHF
TGTGCCATCAGTGACAGGGGGGATGAATTGCCCCAGCATTTT
>-|TRBV9|TRBJ2-3|TRBD2
CASSTRLAGDSTDTQYF
TGTGCCAGCAGCACCCGACTAGCGGGGGATTCCACAGATACGCAGTATTTT
>-|TRBV4-3|TRBJ1-3|-
CASSQDTFLSISGNTIYF
TGCGCCAGCAGCCAAGATACATTCCTTTCGATATCTGGAAACACCATATATTTT
>-|TRBV7-9|TRBJ1-5|-
CASSLQGRQPQHF
TGTGCCAGCAGCTTACAGGGCAGACAGCCCCAGCATTTT
>-|TRBV6-2/TRBV6-3|TRBJ2-2|TRBD2
CASRRGGSAGELFF
TGTGCCAGCCGCCGCGGGGGTTCGGCCGGGGAGCTGTTTTTT
>-|TRBV5-6|TRBJ1-3|-
CASSFAKRNTIYF
TGTGCCAGCAGCTTCGCTAAGAGAAACACCATATATTTT
>few|TRBV12-3/TRBV12-4|TRBJ1-1|-
CASNGGRGAFF
TGTGCCAGCAACGGGGGTCGGGGGGCTTTCTTT
>-|TRBV12-5|TRBJ1-1|TRBD1
CASGLLTAGTAEIMNTEAFF
TGTGCTAGTGGTTTACTCACAGCCGGGACAGCCGAAATCATGAACACTGAAGCTTTCTTT
>-|TRBV12-5|TRBJ1-5|TRBD1
CASGPDRREPQHF
TGTGCTAGTGGCCCGGACAGGCGTGAGCCCCAGCATTTT
>-|TRBV19|TRBJ2-3|-
CASSMMARDTQYF
TGTGCCAGTAGTATGATGGCTAGAGATACGCAGTATTTT
>-|TRBV19|TRBJ2-2|-
CASSEDNGNTGELFF
TGTGCCAGTAGTGAGGACAATGGGAACACCGGGGAGCTGTTTTTT
>-|TRBV6-5|TRBJ1-4|-
CASTRGRGNEKLFF
TGTGCCAGCACCCGAGGGAGGGGTAATGAAAAACTGTTTTTT
>-|TRBV7-2|TRBJ1-1|TRBD1
CASSTRQGMNTEAFF
TGTGCCAGCAGCACCCGACAGGGGATGAACACTGAAGCTTTCTTT
>-|TRBV6-2/TRBV6-3|TRBJ1-2|TRBD1
CASTPDRVNSDGYTF
TGTGCCAGCACCCCGGACAGGGTGAATTCCGATGGCTACACCTTC
>once|TRBV10-3|TRBJ1-1|TRBD1
CAISEKTGGRTEAFF
TGTGCCATCAGTGAGAAGACAGGGGGAAGAACTGAAGCTTTCTTT
>-|TRBV14|TRBJ2-7|TRBD1
CASSQDLGQGDLSMYF
TGTGCCAGCAGCCAAGATTTGGGACAGGGAGACCTGAGCATGTACTTC
>-|TRBV9|TRBJ2-1|-
CASSVGVVGGGEQFF
TGTGCCAGCAGCGTAGGGGTGGTCGGGGGAGGTGAGCAGTTCTTC
>-|TRBV11-2|TRBJ2-2|-
CASSWPPDRENTGELFF
TGTGCCAGCAGCTGGCCCCCGGACAGAGAGAACACCGGGGAGCTGTTTTTT
>-|TRBV12-3/TRBV12-4|TRBJ2-7|TRBD1
CASSSGTGPEQYF
TGTGCCAGCAGTTCCGGGACAGGGCCCGAGCAGTACTTC
>-|TRBV15|TRBJ2-7|-
CATSRDLADSSYEQYF
TGTGCCACCAGCAGAGATCTAGCTGATAGCTCCTACGAGCAGTACTTC
>-|TRBV20-1|TRBJ2-1|TRBD1
CSASPGTGRGAYNEQFF
TGCAGTGCTAGTCCCGGGACAGGGAGAGGGGCCTACAATGAGCAGTTCTTC
>-|TRBV3-1/TRBV3-2|TRBJ1-2|TRBD1
CASSHFIRGPHGYTF
TGTGCCAGCAGCCACTTTATCAGGGGGCCCCACGGCTACACCTTC
>-|TRBV21-1|TRBJ2-3|-
CASSSPLLAGGSCTQYF
TGTGCCAGCAGCAGTCCCCTACTAGCGGGGGGAAGTTGTACGCAGTATTTT
>-|TRBV12-3/TRBV12-4|TRBJ2-7|-
CASREDSPYEQYF
TGTGCCAGCAGAGAGGACTCGCCCTACGAGCAGTACTTC
>-|TRBV6-2/TRBV6-3|TRBJ2-7|-
CASSYGRSAYEQYF
TGTGCCAGCAGTTACGGGAGATCGGCCTACGAGCAGTACTTC
>-|TRBV21-1|TRBJ1-2|-
CATKSTGQTF
TGTGCCACCAAATCGACAGGGCAAACCTTC
>-|TRBV5-6|TRBJ2-3|TRBD2
CASSLELAGDTQYF
TGTGCCAGCAGCTTGGAACTAGCGGGAGATACGCAGTATTTT
>-|TRBV3-1/TRBV3-2|TRBJ1-5|-
CASSHTTLGNQPQHF
TGTGCCAGCAGCCATACGACCCTAGGTAATCAGCCCCAGCATTTT
>-|TRBV29-1|TRBJ1-2|TRBD1
CSVGGGGWYGYTF
TGCAGCGTCGGTGGAGGGGGCTGGTATGGCTACACCTTC
>-|TRBV19|TRBJ1-4|TRBD1
CASSPQDRGYKLFF
TGTGCCAGTAGTCCTCAAGACAGGGGATATAAACTGTTTTTT
>-|TRBV13|TRBJ2-1|TRBD1
CASSSPTDRGPNEQFF
TGTGCCAGCAGCTCACCAACGGACAGGGGCCCAAATGAGCAGTTCTTC
>-|TRBV7-8|TRBJ1-2|-
CASSPRSQDKSYGYTF
TGTGCCAGCAGCCCTAGAAGCCAGGACAAATCTTATGGCTACACCTTC
>-|TRBV21-1|TRBJ2-7|-
CASSTRTGQIQLFEQYF
TGTGCCAGCAGCACCCGAACGGGACAGATTCAACTCTTCGAGCAGTACTTC
>few|TRBV6-4|TRBJ2-2|-
CASSFSGETGELFF
TGTGCCAGCAGTTTTTCAGGGGAGACCGGGGAGCTGTTTTTT
>-|TRBV11-3|TRBJ2-1|TRBD1
CASSSTGTGVHEQFF
TGTGCCAGCAGCTCAACCGGGACAGGGGTTCATGAGCAGTTCTTC
>-|TRBV24-1|TRBJ2-7|TRBD1
CATGRTGIEQYF
TGTGCCACCGGGAGGACAGGGATCGAGCAGTACTTC
>-|TRBV3-1/TRBV3-2|TRBJ2-3|-
CASSHPLGTQYF
TGTGCCAGCAGCCATCCGCTCGGTACGCAGTATTTT
>-|TRBV5-4|TRBJ2-4|TRBD1
CASSPPGGGDIQYF
TGTGCCAGCAGCCCTCCAGGGGGCGGGGACATTCAGTACTTC
>-|TRBV24-1|TRBJ2-1|TRBD2
CATSDSGGARSYEQFF
TGTGCCACCAGTGATAGCGGGGGGGCCAGGTCGTATGAGCAGTTCTTC
>-|TRBV7-2|TRBJ2-7|TRBD2
CASSPYGWGGNEQYF
TGTGCCAGCAGCCCATACGGCTGGGGGGGAAACGAGCAGTACTTC
>-|TRBV7-3|TRBJ2-1|TRBD2
CASSFFAGGTYNEQFF
TGTGCCAGCAGCTTCTTTGCGGGGGGAACCTACAATGAGCAGTTCTTC
>-|TRBV19|TRBJ1-6|-
CASSRLSSPLHF
TGTGCCAGTAGTAGACTCTCTTCACCCCTCCACTTT
>-|TRBV11-2|TRBJ2-7|TRBD1
CASSRDRTYEQYF
TGTGCCAGCAGCCGGGACAGGACCTACGAGCAGTACTTC
>once|TRBV11-2|TRBJ1-5|-
CASSLAGLSNQPQHF
TGTGCCAGCAGCTTAGCAGGACTTAGCAATCAGCCCCAGCATTTT
>-|TRBV6-5|TRBJ2-1|TRBD2
CASSYVAGAYNEQFF
TGTGCCAGCAGTTATGTAGCGGGGGCTTACAATGAGCAGTTCTTC
>-|TRBV7-2|TRBJ1-2|-
CASSLSGGAVGGYTF
TGTGCCAGCAGCTTGTCTGGGGGGGCTGTGGGAGGCTACACCTTC
>-|TRBV10-2|TRBJ1-2|-
CASSHGVGYGYTF
TGCGCCAGCAGTCACGGGGTCGGCTATGGCTACACCTTC
>-|TRBV24-1|TRBJ1-4|TRBD1
CATSEGGLGHEKLFF
TGTGCCACCAGTGAAGGGGGCCTGGGACATGAAAAACTGTTTTTT
>-|TRBV10-2|TRBJ2-2|-
CASGAAIPNTGELFF
TGCGCCAGCGGGGCGGCAATTCCGAACACCGGGGAGCTGTTTTTT
>-|TRBV7-9|TRBJ1-1|-
CASSLTPGVVTEAFF
TGTGCCAGCAGCTTAACTCCAGGGGTGGTCACTGAAGCTTTCTTT
>-|TRBV3-1/TRBV3-2|TRBJ1-6|TRBD1
CASSLRTGWYSPLHF
TGTGCCAGCAGCCTCCGGACAGGGTGGTATTCACCCCTCCACTTT
>-|TRBV6-5|TRBJ2-3|TRBD1
CASSYGTGYPQYF
TGTGCCAGCAGTTACGGGACAGGGTATCCGCAGTATTTT
>-|TRBV18|TRBJ1-2|TRBD1
CASSFSGGPGYTF
TGTGCCAGCTCATTCTCAGGGGGCCCTGGCTACACCTTC
>-|TRBV7-2|TRBJ2-2|-
CASSPAGGTGELFF
TGTGCCAGCAGCCCCGCGGGTGGCACCGGGGAGCTGTTTTTT
>-|TRBV5-4|TRBJ1-2|TRBD1
CATMDRVLGGYTF
TGTGCCACAATGGACAGGGTCTTAGGTGGCTACACCTTC